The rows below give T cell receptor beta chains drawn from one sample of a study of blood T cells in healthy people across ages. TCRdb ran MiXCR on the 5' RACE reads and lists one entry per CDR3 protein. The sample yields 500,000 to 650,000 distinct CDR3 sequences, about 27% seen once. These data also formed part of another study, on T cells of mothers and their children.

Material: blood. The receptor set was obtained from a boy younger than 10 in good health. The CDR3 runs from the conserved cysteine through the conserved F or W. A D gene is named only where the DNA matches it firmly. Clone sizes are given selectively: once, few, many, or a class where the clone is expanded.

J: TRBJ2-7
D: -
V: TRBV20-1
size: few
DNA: TGCAGTGCTAGCACGGCCTCCTACGAGCAGTACTTC
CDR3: CSASTASYEQYF

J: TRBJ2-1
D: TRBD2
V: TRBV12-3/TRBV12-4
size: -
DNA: TGTGCCAGCAGTCTCTCCCTAGCGGGAACCTACAATGAGCAGTTCTTC
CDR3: CASSLSLAGTYNEQFF

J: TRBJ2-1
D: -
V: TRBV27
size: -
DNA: TGTGCCAGCAGTTCACCCCCGGGGGAACAGTTCTTC
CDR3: CASSSPPGEQFF

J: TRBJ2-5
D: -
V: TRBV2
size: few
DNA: TGTGCCACCTCGGGGCCCCTCAAGACCCAGTACTTC
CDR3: CATSGPLKTQYF

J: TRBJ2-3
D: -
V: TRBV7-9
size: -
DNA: TGTGCCAGCAGCTTAGCAAGGGAGGCAGCACCTAGCACAGATACGCAGTATTTT
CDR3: CASSLAREAAPSTDTQYF

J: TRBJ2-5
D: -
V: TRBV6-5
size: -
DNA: TGTGCCAGCAGTACCCTGGTCGGGCAAGAGACCCAGTACTTC
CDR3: CASSTLVGQETQYF

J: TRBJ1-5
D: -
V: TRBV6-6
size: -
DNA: TGTGCCAGCAGTTTCCGGGGGCCGTACAATCAGCCCCAGCATTTT
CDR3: CASSFRGPYNQPQHF

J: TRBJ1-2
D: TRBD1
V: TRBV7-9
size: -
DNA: TGTGCCAGCAGCCCCCGGGACAGGGGGCATTATGGCTACACCTTC
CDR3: CASSPRDRGHYGYTF

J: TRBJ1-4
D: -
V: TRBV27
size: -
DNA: TGTGCCAGCAGTCCTCGGATTCGGGAAAAACTGTTTTTT
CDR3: CASSPRIREKLFF

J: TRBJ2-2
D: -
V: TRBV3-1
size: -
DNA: TGTGCCAGCAGCCAAGCAGAGAACACCGGGGAGCTGTTTTTT
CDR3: CASSQAENTGELFF

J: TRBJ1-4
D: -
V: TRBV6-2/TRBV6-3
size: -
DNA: TGTGCCAGCAGTTGGAGGGAAAAACTGTTTTTT
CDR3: CASSWREKLFF

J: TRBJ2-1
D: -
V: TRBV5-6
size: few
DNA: TGTGCCAGCAGCTTGCCTAACTCCTACAATGAGCAGTTCTTC
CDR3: CASSLPNSYNEQFF

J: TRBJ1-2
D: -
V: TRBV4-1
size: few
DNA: TGCGCCAGCAGCCAAGAGGGTTCTCGCTATGGCTACACCTTC
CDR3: CASSQEGSRYGYTF

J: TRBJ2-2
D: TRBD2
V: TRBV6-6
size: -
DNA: TGTGCCAGCAGTACCCGGACTAGCGGGGGGACCGGGGAGCTGTTTTTT
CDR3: CASSTRTSGGTGELFF

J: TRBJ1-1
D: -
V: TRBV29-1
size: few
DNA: TGCAGCGTTGGTCGTGGAACTGAAGCTTTCTTT
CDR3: CSVGRGTEAFF